This TCR beta chain was identified during a study of blood T cell repertoires in COVID-19. Study-level information: The United States, Italy and Spain provided the acute and convalescent COVID-19 samples. T cells, B-cell-depleted T cells, or PBMCs supplied cDNA or gDNA.

Original analysis: Quantification of nucleated cells was approximated via reference gene primer amplification. Generated by immunoSEQ multiplex PCR, the TCRdb table keeps only in-frame clones and is missing some. That table gives V, J and clone size, and the DNA gave D and trimming. Altogether roughly 230,000 clones are present, approximately 88% being singletons, with the ten largest covering roughly 30%. There are 13 residues in the CDR3. Germline trimming cut 4 bases from V and 9 bases from J; bases unmatched to any gene: 4. CDR1 is MNHEY, CDR2 SMNVEV, per germline (reference sequence). V usage is TRBV27 and J usage is TRBJ2-3; TRBD2 agrees at 10 bases. Sequences were obtained from peripheral blood. This TCR derives from a man in his forties with acute or convalescent COVID-19. CDR3 residues: CASSSSGSITQYF. CDR3 coding DNA: TGTGCCAGCAGTTCTAGCGGGAGTATAACGCAGTATTTT.